This T cell receptor (beta chain) was identified during a study of blood T cell repertoires in COVID-19. Study as a whole: The origin of the acute and convalescent COVID-19 samples was the United States, Italy and Spain.

The CDR3 extends over 16 amino acids. The V end was cut by 0 bases, the J end by 0 bases, with 7 bases between. The V gene's germline CDR1 is SGHNT and CDR2 YYREEE (reference sequence). Adults between roughly 18 and 89 years of age took part from 24 US areas. Assignments of participants to cohorts depended upon their own reported clinical history. In the original processing: Cell counts per sample came from amplifying reference gene primers. Data came from immunoSEQ multiplex PCR; TCRdb stores just in-frame clones and leaves some out. Clone size and the V and J calls come from that table; the DNA yielded D and trimming. The repertoire consists of 200,000 to 300,000 clones, with around 85% occurring once and the leading ten covering 3% to 4%.

The clonotype was recovered from a woman in her forties with acute COVID-19. V gene TRBV5-4 combines with J gene TRBJ2-6; D is unresolved. The source material was PBMCs or T cells enriched from blood (not recorded which). CDR3 protein: CASSLDLSSGANVLTF. DNA for the CDR3: TGTGCCAGCAGCTTGGATCTTTCCTCTGGGGCCAACGTCCTGACTTTC.